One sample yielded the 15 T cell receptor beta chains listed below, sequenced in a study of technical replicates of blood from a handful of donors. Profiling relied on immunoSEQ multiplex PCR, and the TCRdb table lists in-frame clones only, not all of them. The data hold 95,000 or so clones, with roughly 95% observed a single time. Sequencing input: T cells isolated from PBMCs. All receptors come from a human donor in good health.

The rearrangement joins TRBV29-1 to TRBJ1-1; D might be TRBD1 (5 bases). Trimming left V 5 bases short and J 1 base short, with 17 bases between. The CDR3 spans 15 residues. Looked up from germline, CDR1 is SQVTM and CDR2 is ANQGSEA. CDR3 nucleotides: TGCAGCGTTAGCTGGGCCAGGGAAAAGAACACTGAAGCTTTCTTT. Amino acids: CSVSWAREKNTEAFF. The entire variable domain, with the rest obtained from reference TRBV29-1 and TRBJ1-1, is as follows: SAVISQKPSRDICQRGTSLTIQCQVDSQVTMMFWYRQQPGQSLTLIATANQGSEATYESGFVIDKFPISRPNLTFSTLTVSNMSPEDSSIYLCSVSWAREKNTEAFFGQGTRLTVV.

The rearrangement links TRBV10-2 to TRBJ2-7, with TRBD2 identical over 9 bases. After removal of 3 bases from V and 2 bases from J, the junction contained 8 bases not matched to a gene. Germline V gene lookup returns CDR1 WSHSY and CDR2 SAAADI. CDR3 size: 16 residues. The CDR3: CASSDWASGTPYEQYF. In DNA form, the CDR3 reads TGCGCCAGCAGTGACTGGGCTAGCGGGACTCCCTACGAGCAGTACTTC.

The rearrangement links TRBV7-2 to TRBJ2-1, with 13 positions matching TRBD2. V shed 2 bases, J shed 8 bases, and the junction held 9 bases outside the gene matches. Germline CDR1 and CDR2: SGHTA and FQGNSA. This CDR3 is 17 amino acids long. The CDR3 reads CASSLWTSGSGGDEQFF. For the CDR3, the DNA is TGTGCCAGCAGCTTATGGACTAGCGGGAGTGGAGGGGATGAGCAGTTCTTC.

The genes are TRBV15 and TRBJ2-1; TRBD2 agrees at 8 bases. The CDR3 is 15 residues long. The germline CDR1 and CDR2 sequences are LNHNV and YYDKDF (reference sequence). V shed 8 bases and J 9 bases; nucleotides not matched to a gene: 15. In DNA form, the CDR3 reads TGTGCCACCGCCCCAGCGGGAGTTTATCAGAGTGAGCAGTTCTTC. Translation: CATAPAGVYQSEQFF.

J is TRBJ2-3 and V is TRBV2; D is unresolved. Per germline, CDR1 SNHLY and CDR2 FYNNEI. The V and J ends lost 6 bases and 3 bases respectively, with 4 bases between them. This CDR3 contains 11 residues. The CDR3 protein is CASRHTDTQYF. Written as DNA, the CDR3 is TGTGCCAGCAGACATACAGATACGCAGTATTTT.

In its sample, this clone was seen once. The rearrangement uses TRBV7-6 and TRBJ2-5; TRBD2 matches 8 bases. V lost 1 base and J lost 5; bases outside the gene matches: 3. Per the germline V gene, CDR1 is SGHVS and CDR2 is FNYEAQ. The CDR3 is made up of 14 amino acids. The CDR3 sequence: CASSLGREVETQYF. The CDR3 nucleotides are TGTGCCAGCAGCTTAGGGCGGGAGGTTGAGACCCAGTACTTC.

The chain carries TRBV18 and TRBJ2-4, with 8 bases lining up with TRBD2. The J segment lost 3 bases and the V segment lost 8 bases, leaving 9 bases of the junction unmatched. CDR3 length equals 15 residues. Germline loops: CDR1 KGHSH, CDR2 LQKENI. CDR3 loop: CASATSTSGKNIQYF. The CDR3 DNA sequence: TGTGCCAGCGCGACCTCTACTAGCGGCAAAAACATTCAGTACTTC.

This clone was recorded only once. Here the CDR3 reads CASRKGQANTGELFF. Written as DNA, the CDR3 is TGTGCCAGCAGAAAGGGACAGGCGAACACCGGGGAGCTGTTTTTT. The chain links TRBV28 to TRBJ2-2; 8 bases agree with TRBD1. V gave up 6 bases and J gave up 0 bases; unmatched junction bases: 3. CDR1 is MDHEN, CDR2 SYDVKM, per germline. CDR3 length equals 15 residues.

This CDR3 is CASSPTRGNEQYF. Here the CDR3 DNA reads TGCGCCAGCAGCCCGACCAGGGGAAACGAGCAGTACTTC. The V gene is TRBV4-3, the J gene TRBJ2-7, with a tentative D call TRBD1 (6 bases). Germline assignment: CDR1 LGHNA and CDR2 YSLEER. The CDR3 totals 13 residues. Trimming took off 4 bases at V and 5 bases at J, with 12 bases between the two ends.

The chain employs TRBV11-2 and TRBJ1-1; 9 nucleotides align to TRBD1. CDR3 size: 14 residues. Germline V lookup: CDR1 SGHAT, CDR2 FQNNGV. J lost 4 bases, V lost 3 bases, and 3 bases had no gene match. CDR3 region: CASSLDRGGTEAFF. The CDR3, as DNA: TGTGCCAGCAGCTTGGACAGGGGTGGCACTGAAGCTTTCTTT.

The CDR3 bases are TGTGCCAGCAGTGAAGAGAGATTCTTTAGGACTAAAGAGACCCAGTACTTC. Amino acid sequence: CASSEERFFRTKETQYF. V is TRBV6-1 and J is TRBJ2-5; tentative D call: TRBD2 (6 bases). Deletions cut 1 base from V and 3 bases from J, with 18 bases between. Looked up from germline, CDR1 is MNHNS and CDR2 is SASEGT. The CDR3 has 17 amino acids.

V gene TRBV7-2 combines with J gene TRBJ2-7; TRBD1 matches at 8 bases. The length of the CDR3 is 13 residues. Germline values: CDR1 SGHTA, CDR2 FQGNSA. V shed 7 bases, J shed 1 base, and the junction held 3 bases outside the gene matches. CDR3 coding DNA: TGTGCCAGCATGACAGGGGATTCCTACGAGCAGTACTTC. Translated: CASMTGDSYEQYF.

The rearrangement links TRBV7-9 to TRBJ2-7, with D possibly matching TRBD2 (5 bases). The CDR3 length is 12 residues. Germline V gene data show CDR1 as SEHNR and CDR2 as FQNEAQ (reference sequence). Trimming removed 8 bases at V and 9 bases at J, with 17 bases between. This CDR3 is CASEGLTLGQYF. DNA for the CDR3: TGTGCCAGCGAGGGCCTTACGTTGGGGCAGTACTTC.

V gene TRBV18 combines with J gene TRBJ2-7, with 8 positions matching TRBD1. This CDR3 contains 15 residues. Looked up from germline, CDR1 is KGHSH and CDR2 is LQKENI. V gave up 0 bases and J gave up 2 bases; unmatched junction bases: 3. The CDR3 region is CASSPPGQDAYEQYF. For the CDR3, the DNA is TGTGCCAGCTCACCACCGGGACAGGACGCCTACGAGCAGTACTTC.

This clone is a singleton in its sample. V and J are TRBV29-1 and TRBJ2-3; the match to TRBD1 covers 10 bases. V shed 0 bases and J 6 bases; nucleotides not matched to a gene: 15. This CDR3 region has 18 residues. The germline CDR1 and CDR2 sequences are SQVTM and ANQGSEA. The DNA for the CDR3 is TGCAGCGTTGAAGATCACGTCCAGAACCGGGACAGGGGTGATACGCAGTATTTT. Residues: CSVEDHVQNRDRGDTQYF.